The 23 T cell receptor beta chains below come from one sample, sequenced in a study of T-cell reconstitution after alpha-beta-depleted transplantation in children. Preparation of the TCRbeta library involved a method that used unique molecular identifiers. TCRdb re-derived calls from the PCR reads in MiXCR, one entry per CDR3 protein. The repertoire includes about 250,000 distinct CDR3 sequences, about 24% of them detected once, and about 5% sits in the top ten. The source material was PBMCs, mostly from graft donor cells, sampled 360 days after TCRalphabeta/CD19-depleted stem cell transplant. The receptors shown here come from a female patient aged 2 to 10 who had a stem cell transplant for congenital amegakaryocytic thrombocytopenia, so the T cells may come from the graft donor.

The rearrangement links TRBV20-1 to TRBJ2-6; D not certain. There are 14 residues in the CDR3. The V gene lost 3 bases and the J gene lost 4 bases, with 10 bases spanning the gap. Germline V lookup: CDR1 DFQATT, CDR2 SNEGSKA (reference sequence). The CDR3 DNA reads as TGCAGTGCTAGCGGTGGGTCCGGGGCCAACGTCCTGACTTTC. Protein: CSASGGSGANVLTF.

The rearrangement uses TRBV11-2 and TRBJ2-1; 11 nucleotides agree with TRBD2. After removal of 6 bases from V and 6 bases from J, the junction contained 13 bases not matched to a gene. Per germline, CDR1 SGHAT and CDR2 FQNNGV. The CDR3 has 17 amino acids. The CDR3 bases are TGTGCCAGCAGTCCCACGACGCTAGCGGGGGGACTCAATGAGCAGTTCTTC. The encoded protein is CASSPTTLAGGLNEQFF.

This clonotype appeared a few times. V gene TRBV5-1 combines with J gene TRBJ2-7; TRBD2 matches 13 bases. Germline lookup yields CDR1 SGHRS and CDR2 YFSETQ. The V segment lost 4 bases and the J segment 2 bases; nucleotides outside the gene matches: 12. This CDR3 spans 18 amino acids. CDR3 in DNA: TGCGCCAGCAGCCGTTTCCGGACTAGCGGGGGCCTAACCTACGAGCAGTACTTC. Its translation is CASSRFRTSGGLTYEQYF.

This clonotype came up a few times. V is TRBV5-1 and J is TRBJ2-1; the D is unclear. From germline, CDR1 is SGHRS and CDR2 YFSETQ. CDR3 length: 14 residues. V shed 4 bases and J shed 5 bases, with 13 bases lying between them. The CDR3 DNA reads TGCGCCAGCAGCATGAGCGCCTTGGACAATGAGCAGTTCTTC. The encoded protein is CASSMSALDNEQFF.

This clonotype was seen a few times. This sequence joins TRBV14 and TRBJ2-5; D might be TRBD1 or TRBD2, each matching 5 bases. The CDR3 runs to 15 residues. Trimming took off 3 bases at V and 1 base at J, with 12 bases between the two ends. CDR1 SGHDN and CDR2 FVKESK come from the germline V gene. The DNA for the CDR3 is TGTGCCAGCAGCCACCCCGGGACGAGCCAAGAGACCCAGTACTTC. Encoded protein: CASSHPGTSQETQYF.

The chain has TRBV29-1 and TRBJ2-7; TRBD1 agrees at 8 bases. Unmatched junction bases numbered 3, after V lost 4 bases and J lost 1 base. CDR1 is SQVTM and CDR2 is ANQGSEA in the germline V gene. CDR3 size: 13 residues. CDR3 sequence reads: CSVGRTGSYEQYF. In nucleotides, the CDR3 is TGCAGCGTTGGCCGGACAGGGTCCTACGAGCAGTACTTC.

This clonotype was counted ten times or more. V gene TRBV28 combines with J gene TRBJ1-1; 7 bases map to TRBD1. Trimming cost V 3 bases and J 4 bases; bases outside gene matches: 2. Per the germline V gene, CDR1 is MDHEN and CDR2 is SYDVKM. The CDR3 sequence is 13 residues long. DNA for the CDR3: TGTGCCAGCAGTTTTTGGGACAGCACTGAAGCTTTCTTT. It yields the protein CASSFWDSTEAFF. Variable domain in full (rest from reference TRBV28 and TRBJ1-1): DVKVTQSSRYLVKRTGEKVFLECVQDMDHENMFWYRQDPGLGLRLIYFSYDVKMKEKGDIPEGYSVSREKKERFSLILESASTNQTSMYLCASSFWDSTEAFFGQGTRLTVV.

The rearrangement joins TRBV12-3 or TRBV12-4 to TRBJ2-7; 13 nucleotides line up with TRBD2. J gave up 5 bases and V 5 bases, and 6 bases lay outside the gene matches. The CDR3 is made up of 15 amino acids. The CDR3 spells CASSATSGGSNEQYF. The CDR3 region has the DNA TGTGCCAGCAGTGCGACTAGCGGGGGGAGTAACGAGCAGTACTTC.

J is TRBJ1-2 and V is TRBV12-3 or TRBV12-4; D ambiguous. Trimming left V 3 bases short and J 6 bases short, with 11 bases between. This CDR3 is 13 amino acids long. The CDR3 is CASSFSRGNGYTF. The CDR3 DNA sequence: TGTGCCAGCAGTTTTAGTCGGGGAAATGGCTACACCTTC.

This clonotype was recorded a few times. The chain joins TRBV7-9 to TRBJ1-1, with D maybe TRBD1 (5 bases). The CDR3 has 15 amino acids. Germline assignment: CDR1 SEHNR and CDR2 FQNEAQ (reference sequence). V was cut by 1 base and J by 5 bases, with 14 bases left in between. The CDR3 region is CASSLGTPRETEAFF. The CDR3, as DNA: TGTGCCAGCAGCTTAGGGACCCCCAGGGAGACTGAAGCTTTCTTT.

At least ten counts were recorded for this clonotype. The V and J genes are TRBV29-1 and TRBJ2-3, with D perhaps given as TRBD1 or TRBD2 (5 bases each). The CDR3 length is 13 residues. CDR1 SQVTM and CDR2 ANQGSEA come from the germline V gene. Trimming stripped 4 bases from V and 1 base from J, with 9 bases between. CDR3 residues: CSVGGRRTDTQYF. The CDR3 DNA is TGCAGCGTTGGGGGACGCCGCACAGATACGCAGTATTTT.

The rearrangement uses TRBV7-2 and TRBJ1-2, with D unclear. V lost 1 base and J 8 bases, leaving 14 bases between the germline ends. The CDR3 sequence is 14 residues long. Germline lookup yields CDR1 SGHTA and CDR2 FQGNSA. CDR3 nucleotide sequence: TGTGCCAGCAGCTTAGTGTCCGGATTCGGCGGCTACACCTTC. This sequence encodes CASSLVSGFGGYTF.

The chain has TRBV20-1 and TRBJ2-1; 9 nucleotides align to TRBD2. This CDR3 has 15 amino acids. Looked up from germline, CDR1 is DFQATT and CDR2 is SNEGSKA (reference sequence). V gave up 3 bases and J gave up 8 bases; unmatched junction bases: 11. CDR3 bases: TGCAGTGCTAGCGCTGCGGGAGGGTTGGTGGATGAGCAGTTCTTC. Amino acid sequence: CSASAAGGLVDEQFF.

This clonotype occurred once. The chain employs TRBV5-4 and TRBJ2-2, with a tentative D call TRBD2 (7 bases). Germline CDR1 SGHNT, CDR2 YYREEE (reference sequence). This CDR3 region has 16 residues. V lost 2 bases and J 4 bases, leaving 15 bases between the germline ends. The CDR3 region is CASSFGGGRSTGELFF. CDR3 coding DNA: TGTGCCAGCAGCTTTGGGGGGGGCCGGTCCACCGGGGAGCTGTTTTTT.

The chain is built from TRBV20-1 and TRBJ2-7; D not certain. The CDR3 contains 13 residues. Deletions cut 0 bases from V and 2 bases from J, with 8 bases between. Germline CDR1 and CDR2: DFQATT and SNEGSKA (reference sequence). CDR3 in amino acids: CSAREARTYEQYF. In DNA form, the CDR3 reads TGCAGTGCTAGAGAGGCCCGCACCTACGAGCAGTACTTC.

This clonotype turned up a few times. The V and J genes are TRBV28 and TRBJ2-3; 16 bases line up with TRBD2. CDR1 is MDHEN, CDR2 SYDVKM, per germline. Losses at the gene ends were 4 bases for V and 5 bases for J; bases not matched to a gene: 3. CDR3 length: 16 amino acids. The CDR3 sequence: CASSSGTSGGGDTQYF. The DNA for the CDR3 is TGTGCCAGCAGTTCCGGGACTAGCGGGGGGGGAGATACGCAGTATTTT.

In this sample, this clonotype turned up a few times. The chain employs TRBV12-3 or TRBV12-4 and TRBJ2-1, with D perhaps TRBD2 (5 bases). The CDR3 contains 15 residues. Deletions cut 8 bases from V and 2 bases from J, with 16 bases between. The CDR3 region is CASRETAEAYNEQFF. The DNA for the CDR3 is TGTGCCAGCCGAGAGACTGCGGAGGCCTACAATGAGCAGTTCTTC.

The gene calls are TRBV20-1 and TRBJ1-5; D perhaps matches TRBD1 (6 bases). The ends were cut back, 3 bases at V and 16 bases at J, with 13 bases in the middle. This CDR3 has 10 amino acids. CDR1 DFQATT and CDR2 SNEGSKA come from the germline V gene (reference sequence). Here the CDR3 DNA reads TGCAGTGCTAGTCGACAGGTCCGACATTTT. Translated, it gives CSASRQVRHF.

The table lists this clonotype with a few counts. The V and J genes are TRBV4-1 and TRBJ2-7; TRBD1 aligns across 8 bases. Germline trimming cut 1 base from V and 7 bases from J; bases unmatched to any gene: 12. The CDR3 length is 16 residues. Germline values: CDR1 MGHRA, CDR2 YSYEKL. The CDR3 DNA follows: TGCGCCAGCAGCCAAGTTTTATCAGGGGGCTATGGGGAGCAGTACTTC. It is translated as CASSQVLSGGYGEQYF.

The chain uses TRBV5-1 and TRBJ1-1; D is undetermined. This CDR3 has 15 amino acids. From germline, CDR1 is SGHRS and CDR2 YFSETQ. Between the trimmed V and J ends, which lost 1 base and 4 bases, there was a span of 14 bases. The CDR3 protein is CASSLYGPWGTEAFF. CDR3 in DNA: TGCGCCAGCAGCTTGTACGGCCCATGGGGCACTGAAGCTTTCTTT.

The V gene is TRBV6-2 or TRBV6-3, the J gene TRBJ2-1; 11 nucleotides line up with TRBD2. CDR3 length equals 15 residues. The germline gives CDR1 MNHEY, CDR2 SVGEGT. After removal of 8 bases from V and 5 bases from J, the junction contained 8 bases not matched to a gene. CDR3 loop: CASLIAGGPHNEQFF. The CDR3 DNA is TGTGCCAGCCTCATAGCGGGAGGGCCCCACAATGAGCAGTTCTTC.

This rearrangement joins TRBV20-1 to TRBJ2-5, with 10 bases that match TRBD2. CDR1 DFQATT and CDR2 SNEGSKA come from the germline V gene (reference sequence). This CDR3 is built from 13 residues. Trimming removed 5 bases from V and 5 bases from J; junction bases left unmatched: 5. DNA of the CDR3: TGCAGTGCTGGGGGACTAGCGAGGGAGACCCAGTACTTC. Its protein product is CSAGGLARETQYF.

This clonotype was seen a handful of times. The chain employs TRBV18 and TRBJ2-7, with no clear D. V was pared by 10 bases and J by 1 base, with 14 bases between. The V gene's germline CDR1 is KGHSH and CDR2 LQKENI. This CDR3 contains 13 residues. The CDR3 sequence is CAIAAVLSYEQYF. CDR3 DNA sequence: TGTGCCATCGCGGCAGTGCTATCCTACGAGCAGTACTTC.